A single sample is the source of the 30 T cell receptor beta chains below, sequenced in a study of T cells in Graves' hyperthyroidism and ophthalmopathy. Researchers took RNA transcripts and amplified the TCR beta CDR3 regions from them. A set of HTBI primers served as the primers for a first-round RT-PCR of the TCR CDR3. TCRdb reprocessed the multiplex PCR reads with MiXCR, giving one entry per CDR3 protein. The repertoire holds under 700,000 distinct CDR3 sequences, with over 15% as singletons. Sequenced sample: blood. These receptors all come from a woman under 30 with Graves' hyperthyroidism.

This clonotype was seen more than once but under ten times. J is TRBJ2-7 and V is TRBV6-1; 10 positions agree with TRBD1. With V trimmed by 5 bases and J by 3 bases, 7 bases remained unmatched. Per germline, CDR1 MNHNS and CDR2 SASEGT. The CDR3 extends over 15 amino acids. The CDR3 region is CASSWTGGLGYEQYF. CDR3 nucleotides: TGTGCCAGCAGTTGGACAGGGGGATTGGGCTACGAGCAGTACTTC.

The chain uses TRBV5-1 and TRBJ1-4; D unresolved. Germline V gene sequence: CDR1 SGHRS, CDR2 YFSETQ. The CDR3 consists of 13 residues. Trimming took 4 bases from V and 8 from J, leaving 12 bases between them. CDR3 coding DNA: TGCGCCAGCAGCGTCAAAAGAGGGGAAAAACTGTTTTTT. This gives the protein CASSVKRGEKLFF.

The chain employs TRBV20-1 and TRBJ1-4; D possibly corresponds to TRBD1 (5 bases). Trimming cost V 0 bases and J 8 bases, with 16 bases left between them. Germline CDR1 DFQATT, CDR2 SNEGSKA (reference sequence). This CDR3 has 15 amino acids. CDR3 amino acids: CSARDNGGVGEKLFF. The CDR3 DNA reads TGCAGTGCTAGAGATAATGGGGGGGTAGGGGAAAAACTGTTTTTT.

This clonotype was picked up a small number of times. V and J are TRBV29-1 and TRBJ2-1; no reliable D call. V lost 3 bases, J lost 4 bases, and 7 bases lay in between. This CDR3 has 12 residues. Germline V gives CDR1 SQVTM, CDR2 ANQGSEA. CDR3 sequence (DNA): TGCAGCGTTGAGGACGGATACAATGAGCAGTTCTTC. Translation: CSVEDGYNEQFF.

This clonotype was detected ten times or more. V usage is TRBV28 and J usage is TRBJ1-4; D not certain. Trimming cost V 5 bases and J 8 bases, with 18 bases left between them. The CDR3 runs 15 residues. CDR1 and CDR2 (germline): MDHEN, SYDVKM. The CDR3 protein is CASSLSRMVREKLFF. The DNA of the CDR3 is TGTGCCAGCAGTCTCTCTAGGATGGTACGGGAAAAACTGTTTTTT.

This clonotype was detected ten times or more. The rearrangement joins TRBV28 to TRBJ2-7; TRBD2 agrees at 7 bases. Germline V gene sequence: CDR1 MDHEN, CDR2 SYDVKM. Trimming cost V 5 bases and J 4 bases; bases outside gene matches: 11. The length of the CDR3 is 15 residues. Written as DNA, the CDR3 is TGTGCCAGCAGTCCCTATAGTAGCGGGCTGTACGAGCAGTACTTC. This gives the protein CASSPYSSGLYEQYF.

The CDR3 protein is CSVGGTSGYNEQFF. In DNA form, the CDR3 reads TGCAGCGTTGGTGGGACTAGCGGATACAATGAGCAGTTCTTC. The rearrangement links TRBV29-1 to TRBJ2-1; 11 bases map to TRBD2. This CDR3 has 14 residues. Losses at the gene ends were 4 bases for V and 4 bases for J; bases not matched to a gene: 3. The germline CDR1 and CDR2 sequences are SQVTM and ANQGSEA.

V usage is TRBV24-1 and J usage is TRBJ2-2; D gene uncertain. V gave up 6 bases and J gave up 4 bases, with 2 bases separating them. Germline CDR1 and CDR2: KGHDR and SFDVKD. The CDR3 totals 11 residues. Written as DNA, the CDR3 is TGTGCCACCAGTTTCACCGGGGAGCTGTTTTTT. Protein sequence: CATSFTGELFF.

This clonotype was counted between two and nine times. CDR3 residues: CASSRGLAGTQETQYF. CDR3 in DNA: TGTGCCAGTAGTAGGGGACTAGCGGGGACTCAAGAGACCCAGTACTTC. V gene TRBV19 combines with J gene TRBJ2-5; 13 bases line up with TRBD2. The CDR3 is 16 amino acids. V lost 4 bases, J lost 2 bases, and 4 bases stayed unmatched. Germline V gene sequence: CDR1 LNHDA, CDR2 SQIVND (reference sequence). Using reference TRBV19 and TRBJ2-5 for the parts outside the CDR3, the full variable domain is DGGITQSPKYLFRKEGQNVTLSCEQNLNHDAMYWYRQDPGQGLRLIYYSQIVNDFQKGDIAEGYSVSREKKESFPLTVTSAQKNPTAFYLCASSRGLAGTQETQYFGPGTRLLVL.

This clonotype was detected many times. The CDR3 spells CSVEVGTGISYEQYF. The CDR3 coding sequence is TGCAGCGTTGAAGTAGGAACAGGGATCTCCTACGAGCAGTACTTC. The V call is TRBV29-1, the J call TRBJ2-7, with D possibly matching TRBD1 (6 bases). The CDR3 runs 15 residues. Germline values: CDR1 SQVTM, CDR2 ANQGSEA. The V end lost 1 base, the J end lost 0 bases, and 13 bases lay between the germline ends.

Notes on this clonotype: Possible read error: a much larger clone is one base away. V usage is TRBV30 and J usage is TRBJ1-4, with 7 bases lining up with TRBD1. The CDR3 extends over 15 amino acids. Germline CDR1 GTSNPN, CDR2 SVGIG (reference sequence). The DNA for the CDR3 is TGTGCCTGGAGCCCGGGGACAGCAACTAATGAAAACCTGTTTTTT. Its translation: CAWSPGTATNENLFF.

The chain employs TRBV10-2 and TRBJ2-2; possibly TRBD1 or TRBD2 for D (5 bases each). The CDR3 consists of 17 residues. From germline, CDR1 is WSHSY and CDR2 SAAADI. Trimming stripped 4 bases from V and 4 bases from J, with 19 bases between. In DNA, the CDR3 is TGCGCCAGCAGTGCCCTGGGACGCCCACTAACCACCGGGGAGCTGTTTTTT. This sequence encodes CASSALGRPLTTGELFF.

This clonotype was seen a few times. The V and J genes are TRBV9 and TRBJ1-3; TRBD1 agrees at 7 bases. CDR3 length equals 13 residues. Germline CDR1 reads SGDLS; CDR2 reads YYNGEE. V lost 0 bases to trimming and J lost 8 bases; unmatched junction nucleotides: 2. The CDR3 coding sequence is TGTGCCAGCAGCGTAGAGGGGGCCCACACCATATATTTT. Amino acid sequence: CASSVEGAHTIYF.

The sample holds one count of this clonotype. The chain combines TRBV5-4 with TRBJ2-5; D perhaps matches TRBD2 (5 bases). The germline CDR1 and CDR2 sequences are SGHNT and YYREEE (reference sequence). The CDR3 covers 13 residues. With 4 bases removed from V and 5 bases from J, the gap between germline ends came to 12 bases. For the CDR3, the DNA is TGTGCCAGCAGCCACTCTAGCAGCGAGACCCAGTACTTC. It yields the protein CASSHSSSETQYF.

This clonotype was recorded only once. The chain's CDR3 is CASSRALETQYF. In DNA, the CDR3 is TGTGCCAGCAGTAGGGCCTTGGAGACCCAGTACTTC. V usage is TRBV6-1 and J usage is TRBJ2-5; unclear D gene. Trimming removed 5 bases at V and 5 bases at J, with 9 bases between. Per the germline V gene, CDR1 is MNHNS and CDR2 is SASEGT. The CDR3 consists of 12 residues.

This clonotype was counted at least ten times. The chain combines TRBV2 with TRBJ2-3; 9 nucleotides agree with TRBD2. Germline V gives CDR1 SNHLY, CDR2 FYNNEI. The trim removed 2 bases at V and 3 bases at J, leaving 0 bases unmatched. The CDR3 sequence is 14 residues long. The CDR3 DNA sequence: TGTGCCAGCAGTGAAAGCGGGAGGACAGATACGCAGTATTTT. Amino acid sequence: CASSESGRTDTQYF.

There are many counts of this clonotype. The chain carries TRBV20-1 and TRBJ1-1; maybe TRBD1 (6 bases). The CDR3 runs 14 residues. With 2 bases removed from V and 1 base from J, the gap between germline ends came to 11 bases. Germline values: CDR1 DFQATT, CDR2 SNEGSKA (reference sequence). The CDR3 DNA reads as TGCAGTGCTAGAATGGGACACCAGAACACTGAAGCTTTCTTT. Amino acids: CSARMGHQNTEAFF.

V is TRBV12-3 or TRBV12-4 and J is TRBJ1-6, with D maybe TRBD1 (6 bases). Trimming removed 5 bases at V and 8 bases at J, with 13 bases between. The CDR3 is 14 residues long. CDR3 sequence: CASSPTGWDSPLHF. The CDR3 DNA sequence: TGTGCCAGCAGTCCTACAGGGTGGGATTCACCCCTCCACTTT.

This CDR3 reads CSARDLLRGRSYEQYF. The CDR3, as DNA: TGCAGTGCTAGAGATCTCTTGCGCGGGAGATCCTACGAGCAGTACTTC. V usage is TRBV20-1 and J usage is TRBJ2-7; 7 bases fit TRBD2. V lost 0 bases, J lost 1 base, and 9 bases stayed unmatched. Germline lookup yields CDR1 DFQATT and CDR2 SNEGSKA (reference sequence). This CDR3 spans 16 amino acids.

This clonotype was counted ten times or more. V usage is TRBV2 and J usage is TRBJ2-7, with D unclear. The CDR3 is 15 residues long. Germline V gives CDR1 SNHLY, CDR2 FYNNEI. V shed 4 bases and J shed 1 base, with 14 bases lying between them. The CDR3 DNA reads as TGTGCCAGCAGTGTTCAGGCGACCAAATCCTACGAGCAGTACTTC. It encodes CASSVQATKSYEQYF.

This clonotype appeared many times. The chain recombines TRBV2 with TRBJ1-5; 10 nucleotides align to TRBD1. V dropped 3 bases and J dropped 2; count of bases not matched to a gene: 10. CDR3 length equals 18 residues. Germline-derived CDR1 and CDR2 are SNHLY and FYNNEI. The CDR3 protein is CASSDDWVGTGGNQPQHF. CDR3 DNA: TGTGCCAGCAGTGATGATTGGGTCGGGACAGGGGGCAATCAGCCCCAGCATTTT.

Only a few counts were recorded for this clonotype. This chain links TRBV20-1 with TRBJ2-2; 8 bases map to TRBD2. CDR1 and CDR2 from the germline V gene are DFQATT and SNEGSKA (reference sequence). This CDR3 contains 18 residues. After removal of 3 bases from V and 5 bases from J, the junction contained 17 bases not matched to a gene. CDR3 region: CSARSGAGGPMRTGELFF. CDR3 DNA: TGCAGTGCTAGGAGCGGGGCGGGAGGTCCCATGAGGACCGGGGAGCTGTTTTTT.

This clonotype was recorded many times. The rearrangement uses TRBV29-1 and TRBJ1-2, with a possible D match to TRBD1 (6 bases). Trimming took off 8 bases at V and 6 bases at J, with 13 bases between the two ends. Germline values: CDR1 SQVTM, CDR2 ANQGSEA. This CDR3 contains 11 residues. Here the CDR3 reads CSTRGQDGYTF. The CDR3 DNA reads as TGCAGCACCAGGGGTCAAGATGGCTACACCTTC.

The rearrangement joins TRBV29-1 to TRBJ1-2; TRBD1 matches 11 bases. This CDR3 is 16 amino acids long. Trimming cost V 2 bases and J 6 bases; bases outside gene matches: 11. Germline V gene lookup returns CDR1 SQVTM and CDR2 ANQGSEA. CDR3 loop: CSVETPPGQGANGYTF. CDR3 nucleotide sequence: TGCAGCGTTGAAACCCCGCCTGGACAGGGGGCCAATGGCTACACCTTC.

The CDR3: CSAVRGTGYNVAFF. CDR3 nucleotides: TGCAGTGCTGTAAGAGGGACAGGGTATAATGTAGCTTTCTTT. This chain uses TRBV20-1 with TRBJ1-1; 9 positions agree with TRBD1. CDR3 length: 14 residues. Germline lookup yields CDR1 DFQATT and CDR2 SNEGSKA (reference sequence). Trimming removed 5 bases from V and 10 bases from J; junction bases left unmatched: 14.

The chain uses TRBV7-9 and TRBJ1-5; TRBD1 agrees at 8 bases. In germline, CDR1 is SEHNR, CDR2 FQNEAQ (reference sequence). V was pared by 5 bases and J by 0 bases, with 3 bases of the junction left unmatched. CDR3 length: 15 amino acids. The CDR3 is CASSPQGGSNQPQHF. CDR3 bases: TGTGCCAGCAGCCCACAGGGGGGTAGCAATCAGCCCCAGCATTTT.

This chain joins TRBV28 and TRBJ1-3; D is perhaps TRBD1 (6 bases). The CDR3 runs to 17 residues. The ends were cut back, 1 base at V and 0 bases at J, with 13 bases in the middle. Germline values: CDR1 MDHEN, CDR2 SYDVKM. The DNA of the CDR3 is TGTGCCAGCAGTTTATCTGGACAGACCCACTCTGGAAACACCATATATTTT. Protein product: CASSLSGQTHSGNTIYF.

The rearrangement links TRBV19 to TRBJ1-1; the match to TRBD1 covers 12 bases. The CDR3 covers 16 residues. Per germline, CDR1 LNHDA and CDR2 SQIVND (reference sequence). Losses at the gene ends were 5 bases for V and 7 bases for J; bases not matched to a gene: 11. CDR3 sequence (DNA): TGTGCCAGTAGTTTATCCGGGACAGGGGGCTATGGTGAAGCTTTCTTT. Amino acid sequence: CASSLSGTGGYGEAFF.

CDR3 protein: CASSLDRGSEQYF. CDR3 bases: TGTGCCAGCAGCTTAGACCGGGGGTCCGAGCAGTACTTC. The chain has TRBV7-3 and TRBJ2-7; a possible D gene is TRBD2 (6 bases). Germline V CDR1 and CDR2: SGHTA, FQGTGA. This CDR3 is built from 13 residues. Trimming took 2 bases from V and 6 from J, leaving 11 bases between them.

As regards this clonotype: The germline gene is not matched at one end of the junction; a read error may be the cause. The chain recombines TRBV28 with TRBJ2-1; perhaps TRBD2 as D (5 bases). The CDR3 consists of 14 residues. Per the germline V gene, CDR1 is MDHEN and CDR2 is SYDVKM. This chain's CDR3 is CVSSPPRAYNEQFF. DNA of the CDR3: TGTGTCAGCAGCCCACCGCGGGCATACAATGAGCAGTTCTTC.